Below, 8 T cell receptor beta chains from the same sample are listed, as sequenced in a study of long-term antiretroviral therapy in people with HIV. Run at survey level, the immunoSEQ assay was version v3.0. Some clones are missing from TCRdb's copy, which holds only in-frame ones; the method was immunoSEQ multiplex PCR. The data hold some 23,000 clones, with over 85% observed a single time. The sample here was unsorted PBMCs, taken 7.6 years after starting antiretroviral therapy. Receptors were obtained from a woman aged 40 to 50 with HIV.

This clone was recorded only once. The CDR3 region has the DNA TGTGCCAGCTCACCCGCAAACAGGGGCCTACGTACACAAGAGACCCAGTACTTC. It yields the protein CASSPANRGLRTQETQYF. The V gene is TRBV18, the J gene TRBJ2-5, with 7 positions matching TRBD1. CDR3 size: 18 residues. Losses at the gene ends were 3 bases for V and 2 bases for J; bases not matched to a gene: 15. Germline lookup yields CDR1 KGHSH and CDR2 LQKENI.

V usage is TRBV6-6 and J usage is TRBJ1-1, with a possible D match to TRBD1 (6 bases). V lost 0 bases and J 6 bases, leaving 17 bases between the germline ends. Germline V gene sequence: CDR1 MNHNY, CDR2 SVGAGI (reference sequence). The CDR3 extends over 16 amino acids. CDR3 sequence reads: CASSYSNGGQTPEAFF. CDR3 sequence (DNA): TGTGCCAGCAGTTACTCGAACGGGGGCCAAACTCCTGAAGCTTTCTTT.

The rearrangement links TRBV5-1 to TRBJ2-7, with TRBD1 as a possible D gene (5 bases). In germline, CDR1 is SGHRS, CDR2 YFSETQ. The CDR3 covers 14 residues. Trimming shortened V by 4 bases and J by 3 bases, and 14 bases separated the two germline ends. CDR3 DNA: TGCGCCAGCAGCATCATGGACATCAGCTACGAGCAGTACTTC. Translating gives CASSIMDISYEQYF.

There are a few counts of this clone. This rearrangement joins TRBV7-2 to TRBJ2-3; D is uncertain. The CDR3 spans 15 residues. Germline values: CDR1 SGHTA, CDR2 FQGNSA. V gave up 3 bases and J gave up 2 bases, with 12 bases separating them. The CDR3 DNA reads as TGTGCCAGCAGCTTGTTCGTGGGAAACACAGATACGCAGTATTTT. Residues: CASSLFVGNTDTQYF.

The chain has TRBV29-1 and TRBJ2-7; 7 nucleotides match TRBD1. With 4 bases clipped from V and 5 bases from J, the junction kept 11 bases outside the gene matches. Germline CDR1 and CDR2: SQVTM and ANQGSEA. The length of the CDR3 is 14 residues. The CDR3 sequence: CSVAKQGDSNEQYF. In nucleotides, the CDR3 is TGCAGCGTTGCAAAGCAGGGGGATTCCAACGAGCAGTACTTC.

This chain connects TRBV2 to TRBJ1-2, with a possible D match to TRBD1 (5 bases). V was cut by 6 bases and J by 7 bases, with 12 bases left in between. The CDR3 runs 12 residues. Per germline, CDR1 SNHLY and CDR2 FYNNEI. CDR3 protein: CASSELRGGYTF. CDR3 in DNA: TGTGCCAGCAGCGAGTTGAGGGGTGGCTACACCTTC.

V gene TRBV18 combines with J gene TRBJ2-7; TRBD1 aligns across 7 bases. CDR3 length: 13 amino acids. Germline V gives CDR1 KGHSH, CDR2 LQKENI. Trimming removed 2 bases from V and 6 bases from J; junction bases left unmatched: 4. The CDR3 DNA reads TGTGCCAGCTCACCAGGGGCAGGGGGCGAGCAGTACTTC. Protein sequence: CASSPGAGGEQYF. The variable domain in full, completed from reference TRBV18 and TRBJ2-7, reads NAGVMQNPRHLVRRRGQEARLRCSPMKGHSHVYWYRQLPEEGLKFMVYLQKENIIDESGMPKERFSAEFPKEGPSILRIQQVVRGDSAAYFCASSPGAGGEQYFGPGTRLTVT.

The chain uses TRBV19 and TRBJ1-2, with D unresolved. This CDR3 is built from 15 residues. Trimming removed 4 bases at V and 4 bases at J, with 16 bases between. CDR1 LNHDA and CDR2 SQIVND come from the germline V gene (reference sequence). The DNA for the CDR3 is TGTGCCAGTAGTACGTTGAGTTCGGCAAGCTATGGCTACACCTTC. Protein: CASSTLSSASYGYTF.